These 5 T cell receptor beta chains were all obtained from the same sample, sequenced in a study of cytomegalovirus exposure and HLA in healthy donors. 60 Vbeta and 13 Jbeta primers were used in PCR. The method was immunoSEQ multiplex PCR; TCRdb's version includes in-frame clones alone and lacks a portion of them. The sample shows about 100,000 clones, roughly four fifths of them seen only once. The sequenced sample was PBMCs. Every receptor here comes from a male donor in good health and CMV-seropositive.

This clone was found once. This rearrangement joins TRBV19 to TRBJ2-3; tentatively, D is TRBD1 (5 bases). From germline, CDR1 is LNHDA and CDR2 SQIVND (reference sequence). The CDR3 runs to 16 residues. Between the trimmed V and J ends, which lost 7 bases and 0 bases, there was a span of 17 bases. CDR3 residues: CASTKGYQSSTDTQYF. In nucleotides, the CDR3 is TGTGCCAGTACTAAGGGGTACCAATCCAGCACAGATACGCAGTATTTT.

This sequence joins TRBV12-5 and TRBJ2-5; 8 bases are shared with TRBD2. The J call may be in error: the DNA end matches TRBJ2-7 better. CDR1 and CDR2 from the germline V gene are LGHNT and FRNRAP. The CDR3 has 15 residues. The CDR3 protein is CASGLVFGGAYEQYF. The DNA of the CDR3 is TGTGCTAGTGGTTTGGTTTTCGGGGGGGCCTACGAGCAGTACTTC.

J is TRBJ2-5 and V is TRBV5-1, with a tentative D call TRBD2 (6 bases). The germline V gene encodes CDR1 SGHRS and CDR2 YFSETQ. Trimming cost V 0 bases and J 4 bases, with 13 bases left between them. The CDR3 is 15 residues long. The CDR3 here is CASSLDARGVETQYF. The CDR3, as DNA: TGCGCCAGCAGCTTGGACGCCCGCGGGGTAGAGACCCAGTACTTC.

V and J are TRBV7-9 and TRBJ2-3, with 15 bases lining up with TRBD2. The CDR3 length is 16 residues. The V gene end was trimmed by 5 bases and the J gene end by 4 bases; junction bases not matched to a gene: 4. The germline gives CDR1 SEHNR, CDR2 FQNEAQ (reference sequence). The CDR3 DNA sequence: TGTGCCAGCAGCCTCGGACTAGCGGGGGGGCCAGATACGCAGTATTTT. Encoded protein: CASSLGLAGGPDTQYF.

This rearrangement joins TRBV14 to TRBJ2-7, with D perhaps matching TRBD2 (6 bases). Germline CDR1 reads SGHDN; CDR2 reads FVKESK. The CDR3 consists of 14 residues. V was clipped by 1 base and J by 5 bases, with 12 bases between them. The CDR3 spells CASSQGPGRHEQYF. The CDR3 DNA reads as TGTGCCAGCAGCCAAGGTCCAGGGAGGCACGAGCAGTACTTC.